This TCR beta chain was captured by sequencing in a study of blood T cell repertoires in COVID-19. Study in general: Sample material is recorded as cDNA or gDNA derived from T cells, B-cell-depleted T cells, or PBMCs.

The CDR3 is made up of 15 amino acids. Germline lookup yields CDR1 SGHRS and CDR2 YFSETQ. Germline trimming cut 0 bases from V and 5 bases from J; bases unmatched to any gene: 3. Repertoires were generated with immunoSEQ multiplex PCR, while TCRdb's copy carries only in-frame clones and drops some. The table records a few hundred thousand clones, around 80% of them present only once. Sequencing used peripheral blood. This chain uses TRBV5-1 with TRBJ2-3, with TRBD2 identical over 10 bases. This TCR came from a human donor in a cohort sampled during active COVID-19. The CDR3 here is CASSLAPSGRDTQYF. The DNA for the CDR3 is TGCGCCAGCAGCTTGGCGCCTAGCGGGAGAGATACGCAGTATTTT. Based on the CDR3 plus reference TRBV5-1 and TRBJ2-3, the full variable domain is KAGVTQTPRYLIKTRGQQVTLSCSPISGHRSVSWYQQTPGQGLQFLFEYFSETQRNKGNFPGRFSGRQFSNSRSEMNVSTLELGDSALYLCASSLAPSGRDTQYFGPGTRLTVL.